This T cell receptor beta chain was observed in a study of CD8+ T cells in alopecia areata. Study-level information: Those patients who were treated received oral tofacitinib, which was given at 5 to 10 mg twice daily for moderate-to-severe alopecia areata.

With respect to this clone: The antigen is unknown.

Study outcomes and limitations: TCR sharing was clearer in mice than between patients, perhaps partly owing to patient HLA diversity. Sequencing of scalp tissue also captures the resident alphabeta T cells of normal skin.

Alopecia areata patients had lesional scalp punch biopsies and peripheral blood taken from them. Isolated RNA was reverse transcribed into cDNA used as the sequencing template. Here immunoSEQ multiplex PCR was the method, and the copy in TCRdb shows in-frame clones only, minus some. The sample shows about 180,000 clones, 50% to 70% of them seen only once. The CDR3 consists of 15 residues. The V gene end was trimmed by 5 bases and the J gene end by 10 bases; junction bases not matched to a gene: 9. Germline assignment: CDR1 MNHEY and CDR2 SMNVEV (reference sequence). The TCR sequence derives from a human donor with alopecia areata. This chain links TRBV27 with TRBJ1-6, with 9 bases identical to TRBD1. Sample: CD4+ T cells sorted from blood, taken at week 0. CDR3 sequence reads: CASSPQDRGRSPLHF. The CDR3 DNA follows: TGTGCCAGCAGTCCTCAGGACAGGGGAAGGTCACCCCTCCACTTT.